The 19 T cell receptor beta chains in this list originate from one sample, sequenced in a study of long-term antiretroviral therapy in people with HIV. It was version v3.0 of the immunoSEQ assay that was run at survey level. Sequenced by immunoSEQ multiplex PCR; TCRdb stores in-frame clones only, minus some. The repertoire holds roughly 25,000 clones, with almost 80% as singletons. Sequenced here: unsorted PBMCs, sampled 2.1 years after starting antiretroviral therapy. These receptors all stem from a man aged 25-40 years with HIV.

This chain uses TRBV28 with TRBJ1-3; 8 bases map to TRBD1. After removal of 6 bases from V and 7 bases from J, the junction contained 11 bases not matched to a gene. CDR3 length equals 15 residues. Per germline, CDR1 MDHEN and CDR2 SYDVKM. Here the CDR3 DNA reads TGTGCCAGCAGACCATACCTGACAGGGGTGAACACCATATATTTT. This sequence encodes CASRPYLTGVNTIYF. Full variable domain (missing parts from reference TRBV28 and TRBJ1-3): DVKVTQSSRYLVKRTGEKVFLECVQDMDHENMFWYRQDPGLGLRLIYFSYDVKMKEKGDIPEGYSVSREKKERFSLILESASTNQTSMYLCASRPYLTGVNTIYFGEGSWLTVV.

V gene TRBV5-5 combines with J gene TRBJ2-7; a weak D match, TRBD1 (5 bases). Germline V gene sequence: CDR1 SGHKS, CDR2 YYEKEE (reference sequence). There are 15 residues in the CDR3. Deletions cut 0 bases from V and 4 bases from J, with 14 bases between. The CDR3 sequence is CASSLGGRVGYEQYF. CDR3 bases: TGTGCCAGCAGCTTGGGGGGCAGGGTAGGGTACGAGCAGTACTTC.

The chain recombines TRBV30 with TRBJ1-1; tentatively, D is TRBD1 (6 bases). Germline V gives CDR1 GTSNPN, CDR2 SVGIG (reference sequence). V was pared by 2 bases and J by 5 bases, with 9 bases between. The CDR3 runs 12 residues. CDR3: CAWSRGRTEAFF. In DNA form, the CDR3 reads TGTGCCTGGAGTAGGGGGAGGACTGAAGCTTTCTTT.

The CDR3 loop reads CASTILAGVVNEQFF. The CDR3 bases are TGTGCCAGCACCATACTAGCGGGAGTTGTGAATGAGCAGTTCTTC. The chain employs TRBV7-9 and TRBJ2-1, with 11 bases aligning to TRBD2. This CDR3 comprises 15 residues. Germline loops: CDR1 SEHNR, CDR2 FQNEAQ (reference sequence). With V trimmed by 7 bases and J by 7 bases, 9 bases remained unmatched.

V is TRBV7-2 and J is TRBJ1-6, with D uncertain. There are 17 residues in the CDR3. The germline V gene encodes CDR1 SGHTA and CDR2 FQGNSA. V dropped 3 bases and J dropped 3 bases, with 15 bases sitting between them. CDR3 sequence: CASSFSPDTVYNSPLHF. CDR3 DNA sequence: TGTGCCAGCAGCTTCTCGCCCGACACAGTCTATAATTCACCCCTCCACTTT.

The V and J genes are TRBV7-9 and TRBJ2-4; TRBD1 or TRBD2 may be the D gene (5 bases each). Trimming pared 3 bases from V and 11 bases from J, leaving 8 bases between. Germline-derived CDR1 and CDR2 are SEHNR and FQNEAQ (reference sequence). The CDR3 runs to 11 residues. The CDR3 nucleotides are TGTGCCAGCAGCTTTCCGGGACTTCAGTACTTC. Residues: CASSFPGLQYF.

This sequence joins TRBV9 and TRBJ2-3; 10 bases map to TRBD2. Unmatched junction bases numbered 13, after V lost 0 bases and J lost 0 bases. The CDR3 has 20 amino acids. Germline V gene data show CDR1 as SGDLS and CDR2 as YYNGEE. The CDR3 reads CASSVAAAVAGGISTDTQYF. The CDR3 nucleotides are TGTGCCAGCAGCGTAGCAGCGGCGGTAGCGGGAGGTATTAGCACAGATACGCAGTATTTT.

In its sample, this clone ranks as medium-sized (0.01 to 0.1%). This chain joins TRBV25-1 and TRBJ2-1; D might be TRBD1 (5 bases). The CDR3 is 16 residues long. Trimming left V 2 bases short and J 8 bases short, with 19 bases between. Per the germline V gene, CDR1 is MGHDK and CDR2 is SYGVNS. CDR3 nucleotides: TGTGCCAGCAGTGAAGTTAGGGGCAGGAGCAACGATGAGCAGTTCTTC. It codes for CASSEVRGRSNDEQFF.

This chain uses TRBV19 with TRBJ1-1, with 9 bases identical to TRBD1. V lost 6 bases, J lost 1 base, and 3 bases stayed unmatched. This CDR3 spans 14 amino acids. The V gene's germline CDR1 is LNHDA and CDR2 SQIVND (reference sequence). CDR3 in amino acids: CASSATGGNTEAFF. The CDR3 bases are TGTGCCAGTAGCGCGACAGGGGGGAACACTGAAGCTTTCTTT. Full variable domain (rest looked up from reference TRBV19 and TRBJ1-1): DGGITQSPKYLFRKEGQNVTLSCEQNLNHDAMYWYRQDPGQGLRLIYYSQIVNDFQKGDIAEGYSVSREKKESFPLTVTSAQKNPTAFYLCASSATGGNTEAFFGQGTRLTVV.

V is TRBV18 and J is TRBJ1-3, with D hard to call. V was trimmed by 3 bases and J by 0 bases, leaving 12 bases between them. Germline-derived CDR1 and CDR2 are KGHSH and LQKENI. This CDR3 comprises 16 residues. CDR3 nucleotide sequence: TGTGCCAGCTCACCCTCCGCGGACCGCTCTGGAAACACCATATATTTT. Translation: CASSPSADRSGNTIYF.

V is TRBV9 and J is TRBJ1-1; a possible D gene is TRBD1 (5 bases). The CDR3 contains 14 residues. Trimming left V 4 bases short and J 1 base short, with 11 bases between. Germline V gene data show CDR1 as SGDLS and CDR2 as YYNGEE. The CDR3 region is CASSIAGGNTEAFF. CDR3 in DNA: TGTGCCAGCAGCATAGCCGGGGGGAACACTGAAGCTTTCTTT.

The chain couples TRBV28 to TRBJ2-5; D gene unclear. The CDR3 runs to 13 residues. The germline V and J ends were trimmed by 3 bases and 7 bases, with 12 bases remaining between them. Per the germline V gene, CDR1 is MDHEN and CDR2 is SYDVKM. The CDR3 bases are TGTGCCAGCAGTTTGTTATTCCCGGGGACCCAGTACTTC. Encoded protein: CASSLLFPGTQYF.

The rearrangement joins TRBV7-8 to TRBJ1-2, with TRBD1 matching 7 bases. The CDR3 is 15 amino acids. Per germline, CDR1 SGHVS and CDR2 FQNEAQ. With 5 bases clipped from V and 4 bases from J, the junction kept 10 bases outside the gene matches. As DNA, the CDR3 is TGTGCCAGCAGCGAGTTGGGACAGCAATTCTATGGCTACACCTTC. This encodes CASSELGQQFYGYTF.

This chain uses TRBV6-4 with TRBJ2-1; 9 bases map to TRBD1. CDR1 is MRHNA and CDR2 is SNTAGT in the germline V gene. V shed 0 bases and J 3 bases; nucleotides not matched to a gene: 0. The CDR3 sequence is 15 residues long. The CDR3 sequence: CASSDSTGGYNEQFF. The CDR3 DNA reads TGTGCCAGCAGTGACTCGACAGGGGGCTACAATGAGCAGTTCTTC.

V gene TRBV27 combines with J gene TRBJ2-3; D gene ambiguous. V was cut by 3 bases and J by 2 bases, with 21 bases left in between. The CDR3 is 18 amino acids. Germline V CDR1 and CDR2: MNHEY, SMNVEV (reference sequence). CDR3 sequence: CASSFLHGPLSPTDTQYF. As DNA, the CDR3 is TGTGCCAGCAGTTTTCTACACGGGCCCCTTTCCCCCACAGATACGCAGTATTTT.

The rearrangement links TRBV19 to TRBJ2-3; D might be TRBD2 (5 bases). The length of the CDR3 is 14 residues. Looked up from germline, CDR1 is LNHDA and CDR2 is SQIVND (reference sequence). Trimming pared 1 base from V and 0 bases from J, leaving 5 bases between. DNA for the CDR3: TGTGCCAGTAGTATAGGGACTAGCACAGATACGCAGTATTTT. This codes for CASSIGTSTDTQYF.

This chain links TRBV5-6 with TRBJ2-7; possibly TRBD1 for D (6 bases). CDR1 and CDR2 from the germline V gene are SGHDT and YYEEEE. The CDR3 spans 11 residues. Deletions cut 2 bases from V and 7 bases from J, with 7 bases between. CDR3: CASSFDREQYF. DNA for the CDR3: TGTGCCAGCAGCTTCGACAGGGAGCAGTACTTC.

In its sample, this clone was seen once. The chain combines TRBV6-1 with TRBJ1-2; the match to TRBD1 covers 7 bases. Trimming at V came to 11 bases and at J to 4 bases, leaving 7 bases not matched to a gene. Germline CDR1 and CDR2: MNHNS and SASEGT. This CDR3 contains 12 residues. DNA of the CDR3: TGTGCCGGAGGGACAGAATTCTATGGCTACACCTTC. This codes for CAGGTEFYGYTF.

The CDR3 spells CASSFETSGSRGQFF. The DNA for the CDR3 is TGTGCCAGCAGCTTCGAAACTAGCGGGAGTAGGGGGCAGTTCTTC. V usage is TRBV11-2 and J usage is TRBJ2-1; 11 positions agree with TRBD2. With V trimmed by 3 bases and J by 12 bases, 10 bases remained unmatched. The CDR3 covers 15 residues. CDR1 SGHAT and CDR2 FQNNGV come from the germline V gene.